This T cell receptor beta chain was recorded in a study of cytomegalovirus exposure and HLA in healthy donors. With 60 Vbeta and 13 Jbeta primers, the PCR was carried out. Only in-frame clones appear in the TCRdb table, and some are missing; sequencing was by immunoSEQ multiplex PCR. The table shows 100,000 or so clones, with 65% to 80% occurring only once. A remark on this clone: Its antigen is not known.

Study observations and caveats: Sequencing had likely introduced a cluster of highly shared sequence variants as an artifact. Some V segments, including TRBV6-2 and TRBV6-3, were excluded as indistinguishable.

V shed 8 bases and J shed 0 bases, with 11 bases lying between them. This CDR3 region has 14 residues. Germline loops: CDR1 MNHEY, CDR2 SMNVEV (reference sequence). The V and J genes are TRBV27 and TRBJ2-1, with TRBD2 as a possible D gene (5 bases). Sequenced: PBMCs. The clonotype comes from a male donor in good health and CMV-seronegative. In DNA form, the CDR3 reads TGTGCCAGCGGAAGGAGGTTCTCCTACAATGAGCAGTTCTTC. As protein: CASGRRFSYNEQFF.